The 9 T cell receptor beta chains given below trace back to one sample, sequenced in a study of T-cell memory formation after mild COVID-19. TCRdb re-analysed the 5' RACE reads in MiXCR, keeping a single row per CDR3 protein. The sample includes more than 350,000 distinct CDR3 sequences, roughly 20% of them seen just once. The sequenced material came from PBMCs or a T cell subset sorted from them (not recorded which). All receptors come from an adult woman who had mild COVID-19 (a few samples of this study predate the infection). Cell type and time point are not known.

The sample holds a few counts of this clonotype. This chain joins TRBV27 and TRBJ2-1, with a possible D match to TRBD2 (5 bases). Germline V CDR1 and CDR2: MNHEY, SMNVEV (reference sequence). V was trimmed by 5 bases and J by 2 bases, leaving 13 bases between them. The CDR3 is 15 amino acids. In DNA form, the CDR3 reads TGTGCCAGCAGTGATAGCGCGGCCCCCTACAATGAGCAGTTCTTC. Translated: CASSDSAAPYNEQFF.

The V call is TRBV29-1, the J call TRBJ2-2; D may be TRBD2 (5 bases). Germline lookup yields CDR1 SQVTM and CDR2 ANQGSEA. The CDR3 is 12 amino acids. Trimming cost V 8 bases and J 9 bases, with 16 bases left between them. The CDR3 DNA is TGCAGCACCCGGACTGGGGAGAGGGAGCTGTTTTTT. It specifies CSTRTGERELFF.

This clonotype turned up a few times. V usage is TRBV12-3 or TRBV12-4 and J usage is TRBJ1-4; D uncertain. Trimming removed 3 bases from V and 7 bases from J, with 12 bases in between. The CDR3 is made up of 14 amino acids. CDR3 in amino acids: CASSFLSAGEKLFF. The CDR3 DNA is TGTGCCAGCAGTTTTTTGTCCGCGGGTGAAAAACTGTTTTTT.

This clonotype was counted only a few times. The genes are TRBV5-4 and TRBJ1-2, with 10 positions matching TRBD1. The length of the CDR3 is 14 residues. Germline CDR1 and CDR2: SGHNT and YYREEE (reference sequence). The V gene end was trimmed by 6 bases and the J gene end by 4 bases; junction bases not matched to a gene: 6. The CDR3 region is CASTKDRGLYGYTF. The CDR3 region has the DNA TGTGCCAGCACCAAAGACAGGGGGCTCTATGGCTACACCTTC.

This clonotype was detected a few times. The CDR3 is CASSAGPGQAYEQYF. CDR3 coding DNA: TGTGCCAGCAGCGCCGGACCGGGACAGGCCTACGAGCAGTACTTC. This chain joins TRBV9 and TRBJ2-7, with 8 bases aligning to TRBD1. This CDR3 comprises 15 residues. The V segment lost 3 bases and the J segment 2 bases; nucleotides outside the gene matches: 7. Germline loops: CDR1 SGDLS, CDR2 YYNGEE.

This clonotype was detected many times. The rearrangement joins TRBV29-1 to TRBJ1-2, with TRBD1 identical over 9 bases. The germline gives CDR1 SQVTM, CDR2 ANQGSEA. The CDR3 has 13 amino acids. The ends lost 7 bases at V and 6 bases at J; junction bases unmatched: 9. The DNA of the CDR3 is TGCAGCGCTAGCCCGGGACAGGGTAATGGCTACACCTTC. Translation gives CSASPGQGNGYTF.

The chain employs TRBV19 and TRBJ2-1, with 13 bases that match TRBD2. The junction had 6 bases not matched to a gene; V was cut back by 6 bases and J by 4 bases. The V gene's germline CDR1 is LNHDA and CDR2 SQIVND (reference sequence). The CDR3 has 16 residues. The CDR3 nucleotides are TGTGCCAGTAGGCCGACTAGCGGGAGGCCTTACAATGAGCAGTTCTTC. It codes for CASRPTSGRPYNEQFF.

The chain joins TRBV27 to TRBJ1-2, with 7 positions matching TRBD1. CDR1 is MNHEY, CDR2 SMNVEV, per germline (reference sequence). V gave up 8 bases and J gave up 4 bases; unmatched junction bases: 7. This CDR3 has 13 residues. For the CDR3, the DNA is TGTGCCAGCCGGGACAGCCGTTTCTATGGCTACACCTTC. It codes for CASRDSRFYGYTF.

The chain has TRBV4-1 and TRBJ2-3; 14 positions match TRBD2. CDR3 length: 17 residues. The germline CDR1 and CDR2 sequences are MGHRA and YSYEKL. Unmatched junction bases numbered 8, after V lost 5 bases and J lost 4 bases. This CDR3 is CASSKTSGGAKADTQYF. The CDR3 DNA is TGCGCCAGCAGCAAGACTAGCGGGGGGGCCAAGGCAGATACGCAGTATTTT.